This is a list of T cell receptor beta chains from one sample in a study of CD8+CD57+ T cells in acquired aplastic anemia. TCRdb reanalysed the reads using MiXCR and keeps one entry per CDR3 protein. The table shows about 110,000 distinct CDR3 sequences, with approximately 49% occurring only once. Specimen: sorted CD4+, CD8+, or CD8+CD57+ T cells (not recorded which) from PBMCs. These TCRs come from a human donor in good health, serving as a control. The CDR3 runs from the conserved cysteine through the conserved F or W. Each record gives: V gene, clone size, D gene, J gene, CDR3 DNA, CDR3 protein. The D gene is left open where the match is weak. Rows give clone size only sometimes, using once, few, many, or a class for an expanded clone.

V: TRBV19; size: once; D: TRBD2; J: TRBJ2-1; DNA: TGTGCCAGTAGTATCGCGAGCGGGGGGGACTCCTACAATGAGCAGTTCTTC; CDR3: CASSIASGGDSYNEQFF
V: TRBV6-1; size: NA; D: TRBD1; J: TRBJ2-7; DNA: TGTGCCAGCAGGACAGGGTTGTACGAGCAGTACTTC; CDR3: CASRTGLYEQYF
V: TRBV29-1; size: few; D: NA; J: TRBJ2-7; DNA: TGCAGCGTGGGGGAATACGAGCAGTACTTC; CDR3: CSVGEYEQYF
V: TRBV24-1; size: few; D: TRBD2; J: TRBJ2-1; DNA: TGTGCCACCAGTGATACTAGCGGGGGGGCTTATGAGCAGTTCTTC; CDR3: CATSDTSGGAYEQFF
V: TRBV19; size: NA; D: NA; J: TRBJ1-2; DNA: TGTGCCAGTAGTAGTCAGGGCCACGGTGGCTACACCTTC; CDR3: CASSSQGHGGYTF
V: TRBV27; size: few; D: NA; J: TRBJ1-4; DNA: TGTGCCAGCAGTTTCCAGGGCGTTCATGAAAAACTGTTTTTT; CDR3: CASSFQGVHEKLFF
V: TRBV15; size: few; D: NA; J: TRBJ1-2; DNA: TGTGCCACCAGCAGAGATTTGGGAAGCCAACTATATGGCTACACCTTC; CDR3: CATSRDLGSQLYGYTF
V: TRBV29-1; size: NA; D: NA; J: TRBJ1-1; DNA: TGCAGCGTGGAGACTAGGTCCTCGAACACTGAAGCTTTCTTT; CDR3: CSVETRSSNTEAFF
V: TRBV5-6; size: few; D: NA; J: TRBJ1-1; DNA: TGTGCCAGCAGCCTCGGGGCGGAAGCTTTCTTT; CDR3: CASSLGAEAFF
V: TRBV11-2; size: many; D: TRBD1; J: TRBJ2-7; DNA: TGTGCCAGCAGCTTAGATCCCAGGGGGAGCTCCTACGAGCAGTACTTC; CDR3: CASSLDPRGSSYEQYF
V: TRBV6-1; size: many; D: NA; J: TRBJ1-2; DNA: TGTGCCAGCAGCCGAACCAGGGACAATCCTGGCTACACCTTC; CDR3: CASSRTRDNPGYTF
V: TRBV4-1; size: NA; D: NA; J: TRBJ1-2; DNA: TGCGCCAGCAGCCGGGACACTCAAGGCGGCTACACCTTC; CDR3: CASSRDTQGGYTF
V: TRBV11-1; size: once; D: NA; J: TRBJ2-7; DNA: TGTGCCAGCAGCCTAATATGGGGGGACGATTCCTACGAGCAGTACTTC; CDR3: CASSLIWGDDSYEQYF
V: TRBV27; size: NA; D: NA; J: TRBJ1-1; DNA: TGTGCCAGCAGTAAATCCCCAGGGGACACTGAAGCTTTCTTT; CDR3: CASSKSPGDTEAFF
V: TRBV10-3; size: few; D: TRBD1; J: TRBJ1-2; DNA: TGTGCCATCAGTGGAACGGGACAGGGGGCTGGCTACACCTTC; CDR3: CAISGTGQGAGYTF
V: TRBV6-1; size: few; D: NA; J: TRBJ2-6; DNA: TGTGCCAGCAGCTTCAGGGCCCCCTACGTCCTGACTTTC; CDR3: CASSFRAPYVLTF
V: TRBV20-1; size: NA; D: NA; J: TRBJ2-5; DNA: TGCAGTGCTAGTTCTAGGGTCCAAGAGACCCAGTACTTC; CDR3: CSASSRVQETQYF
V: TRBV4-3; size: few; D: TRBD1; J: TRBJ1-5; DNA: TGCGCCAGCAGCCAAGGGACAGGGGGGATGCGCAATCAGCCCCAGCATTTT; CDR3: CASSQGTGGMRNQPQHF
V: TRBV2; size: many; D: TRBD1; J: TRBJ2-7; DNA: TGTGCCAGCAGTGCCACAGGGGTTGGCTCCTACGAGCAGTACTTC; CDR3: CASSATGVGSYEQYF
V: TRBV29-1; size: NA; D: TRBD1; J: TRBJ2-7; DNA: TGCAGCGTTGAAGATTACAGGGCAGGGGGAAGGTACGAGCAGTACTTC; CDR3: CSVEDYRAGGRYEQYF
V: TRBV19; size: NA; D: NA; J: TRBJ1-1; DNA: TGTGCCAGTAGTACCAGCTTGAACACTGAAGCTTTCTTT; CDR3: CASSTSLNTEAFF
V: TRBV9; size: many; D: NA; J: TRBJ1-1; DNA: TGTGCCAGCAGCGTAGACGGGGGGGGAGTTCTGAACACTGAAGCTTTCTTT; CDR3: CASSVDGGGVLNTEAFF
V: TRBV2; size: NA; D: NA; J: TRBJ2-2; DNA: TGTGCCAGCAGTAGCAGGGGCATAGGTACCGGGGAGCTGTTTTTT; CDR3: CASSSRGIGTGELFF
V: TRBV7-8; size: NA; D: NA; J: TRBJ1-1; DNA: TGTGCCAGCAGCTCGACAGGGAACACTGAAGCTTTCTTT; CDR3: CASSSTGNTEAFF
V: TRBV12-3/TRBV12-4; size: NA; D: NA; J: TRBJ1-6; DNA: TGTGCCAGCAGTTTGGTTAGCGGGGGCTTGGGGACCCTCCACTTT; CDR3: CASSLVSGGLGTLHF
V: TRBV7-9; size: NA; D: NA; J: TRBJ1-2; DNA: NA; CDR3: CASSFYICSARGTYGYTF
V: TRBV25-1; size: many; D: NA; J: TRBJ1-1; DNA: TGTGCCAGCGGTAGAGCGGGGACATCGAGTAGCACTGAAGCTTTCTTT; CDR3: CASGRAGTSSSTEAFF
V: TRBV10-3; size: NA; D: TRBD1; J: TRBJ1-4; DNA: TGTGCCACCTCAACAGGGGCCCAAACAACTAATGAAAAACTGTTTTTT; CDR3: CATSTGAQTTNEKLFF
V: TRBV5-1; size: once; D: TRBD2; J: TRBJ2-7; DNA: TGCGCCAGCAGCCCCTCCAGCGGGAGCAACGAGCAGTACTTC; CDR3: CASSPSSGSNEQYF
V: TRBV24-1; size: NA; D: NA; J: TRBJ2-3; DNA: TGTGCCACCAGTCAGAGGGGACCGAGCACAGATACGCAGTATTTT; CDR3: CATSQRGPSTDTQYF
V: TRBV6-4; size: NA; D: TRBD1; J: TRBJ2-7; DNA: TGTGCCAGCAGTGGAGGGACAGGGGATAGCTCCTACGAGCAGTACTTC; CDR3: CASSGGTGDSSYEQYF
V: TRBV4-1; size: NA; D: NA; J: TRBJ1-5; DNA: TGCGCCAGCAGCCGGGACGTCCTCAATCAGCCCCAGCATTTT; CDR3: CASSRDVLNQPQHF
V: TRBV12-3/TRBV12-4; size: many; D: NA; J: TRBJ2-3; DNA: TGTGCCAGCAGTTTAGCGGGCAGTAGCACAGATACGCAGTATTTT; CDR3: CASSLAGSSTDTQYF